This T cell receptor (beta chain) was obtained from a study of regulatory T cells in long-lasting Graves disease (dated by TCRdb to the early 2020s). As for the study more broadly: Persistent Graves' disease was defined as antithyroid drug treatment for over 5 years with persistently positive TSH receptor autoantibodies. The study took place in China and was registered as a clinical trial. On average, persistent Graves' disease patients in the clinical cohort had been on antithyroid drugs for approximately ten years. This study used TCR sequencing and RNA sequencing of peripheral blood to compare persistent Graves' disease patients against newly diagnosed Graves' disease patients. A total of around 35 samples were covered by TCR sequencing, comprising some 13 persistent and approximately 20 newly diagnosed Graves' disease patients. What the authors observed across the whole study: A larger number of public clonotypes was shared among persistent patients (under 3,000) than among newly diagnosed patients (roughly 930). The small sample size was acknowledged by the authors as a limitation that may reduce accuracy. Compared with newly diagnosed patients, patients with persistent Graves' disease had lower TCR Shannon entropy and fewer highly expanded clones, which suggests clonal expansion. Preferential use of TRBV28, TRBJ1-2 and TRBJ2-5 was observed in persistent disease, whereas TRBV20-1 and TRBJ2-1 were favored in newly diagnosed disease. Sequencing and analysis were limited to the TCR beta chain. Peripheral blood alone was examined, since thyroid tissue, which constituted the primary lesion, could not be accessed.

Receptors were amplified or captured by multiplex PCR. Instrument used: Illumina HiSeq 4000. To build TCR beta libraries, CDR3 regions were amplified by Arm-PCR using iRepertoire HTBI primers. Before sequencing, the PCR products went through gel purification. Under the source paper's analysis protocol: Gene usage analysis of CDR3 amino acid clonotypes relied on the approximately 68 TRBV and around 14 TRBJ segments identified across samples. Filtered high-quality paired reads were merged into contigs using COPE and FqMerger. Contigs were aligned with BLAST to IMGT TRBV, TRBD and TRBJ reference genes, and CDR3 was defined per IMGT. Clonotypes above 0.1% frequency were classified as highly expanded clones. Repertoire diversity was measured by Shannon entropy, and V-J evenness by the Gini coefficient. Public clonotypes were defined as clonotypes shared by more than one individual. TCRdb reanalyzed the raw reads on its own, using fastp at Q25 for trimming and MiXCR for clone calling, and kept in-frame beta chains. Rows are unified per CDR3 protein, each entry keeping the most common DNA and genes. TCRdb, rather than the study authors, made the V and J calls. The table for this sample lists roughly 450,000 distinct CDR3 sequences; 23% of them were counted only once. The ten top clones hold about a quarter of the sample.

About this clonotype: This receptor's antigen is unknown. The record has no base qualities; no much larger clone is one base away.

Trimming removed 4 bases from V and 4 bases from J; the gene matches leave 9 bases unexplained. The germline V gene (reference sequence) yields LGHDT for CDR1 and YNNKEL for CDR2. The CDR3, cysteine through phenylalanine, is 16 amino acids long. Kept here is only the CDR3 DNA, which spans 48 bases and is read in frame from base 1. The time point tag for this specimen amounts to: persistent/refractory GD, antithyroid drugs over 5 years with positive TRAb. RNA was extracted from PBMCs in TRIzol for both TCR sequencing and RNA sequencing. The diagnosis of Graves' disease followed American Thyroid Association guidelines. Recruitment of patients was carried out at an endocrinology department in Xi'an, China. From each patient, around 9.3 milliliters of peripheral blood was collected into an EDTA anticoagulant tube. Ficoll Paque Plus density gradient separation was used to isolate PBMCs, and no further T cell sorting was performed. An Agilent 2100 Bioanalyzer and agarose gel were used to check RNA quality, while a NanoDrop 2000 measured RNA concentration.

The clonotype originates from a female donor with Graves disease. Rearrangement joined TRBV3-1 to TRBJ2-1; the junction holds 8 bases that match TRBD2. The input for sequencing was peripheral blood mononuclear cells (PBMCs), taken when the disease was refractory, from a patient treated with antithyroid drugs. The CDR3 reads as follows: CASSPLGAGAYNEQFF. The nucleotide sequence reads TGTGCCAGCAGCCCCCTGGGAGCGGGAGCGTACAATGAGCAGTTCTTC.